The next 20 T cell receptor beta chains were all read from a single sample in a study of shared clonotypes between healthy human individuals. Using immunoSEQ multiplex PCR, the repertoire was profiled, and TCRdb retains in-frame clones only, with some absent. The sample has more than 2,000,000 clones, over 85% seen once. Sample: naive CD4+ T cells sorted from blood. Subset here: CD45RA+ positively selected. The receptors derive from a man between 18 and 29 years old in good health.

The chain joins TRBV7-3 to TRBJ1-1, with D uncertain. Between the trimmed V and J ends, which lost 2 bases and 6 bases, there was a span of 4 bases. This CDR3 region has 11 residues. In germline, CDR1 is SGHTA, CDR2 FQGTGA. As DNA, the CDR3 is TGTGCCAGCAGCTTAGGGTCTGAAGCTTTCTTT. This translates into CASSLGSEAFF.

The rearrangement links TRBV7-2 to TRBJ2-3; D is uncertain. The CDR3 loop spans 14 amino acids. V was pared by 0 bases and J by 5 bases, with 9 bases between. The germline V gene has CDR1 SGHTA and CDR2 FQGNSA. CDR3 region: CASSLAYLGDTQYF. CDR3 nucleotide sequence: TGTGCCAGCAGCTTAGCCTACCTAGGAGATACGCAGTATTTT.

This rearrangement joins TRBV5-1 to TRBJ2-3, with D perhaps matching TRBD1 (6 bases). Germline CDR1 is SGHRS and CDR2 is YFSETQ. The CDR3 totals 16 residues. V was cut by 2 bases and J by 3 bases, with 16 bases left in between. CDR3 amino acids: CASSLQGYAGTDTQYF. The CDR3 bases are TGCGCCAGCAGCTTACAGGGATACGCGGGTACAGATACGCAGTATTTT. The whole variable domain, remainder taken from reference TRBV5-1 and TRBJ2-3, is KAGVTQTPRYLIKTRGQQVTLSCSPISGHRSVSWYQQTPGQGLQFLFEYFSETQRNKGNFPGRFSGRQFSNSRSEMNVSTLELGDSALYLCASSLQGYAGTDTQYFGPGTRLTVL.

The chain links TRBV7-2 to TRBJ2-2; 7 nucleotides align to TRBD1. Trimming removed 7 bases from V and 4 bases from J; junction bases left unmatched: 9. Per germline, CDR1 SGHTA and CDR2 FQGNSA. This CDR3 spans 15 amino acids. The CDR3 region has the DNA TGTGCCAGCAAGCTGACAGGGTGGGTCACCGGGGAGCTGTTTTTT. Its translation is CASKLTGWVTGELFF. The complete variable domain, with remaining parts taken from reference TRBV7-2 and TRBJ2-2, reads GAGVSQSPSNKVTEKGKDVELRCDPISGHTALYWYRQSLGQGLEFLIYFQGNSAPDKSGLPSDRFSAERTGGSVSTLTIQRTQQEDSAVYLCASKLTGWVTGELFFGEGSRLTVL.

This chain joins TRBV10-2 and TRBJ1-2, with a tentative D call TRBD1 (5 bases). CDR1 and CDR2 from the germline V gene are WSHSY and SAAADI. The CDR3 is 14 amino acids. The V end lost 3 bases, the J end lost 4 bases, and 12 bases lay between the germline ends. The CDR3 sequence is CASSEKGMGYGYTF. Here the CDR3 DNA reads TGCGCCAGCAGTGAAAAGGGGATGGGCTATGGCTACACCTTC.

This chain connects TRBV4-1 to TRBJ1-1, with 9 bases that match TRBD1. V lost 0 bases to trimming and J lost 4 bases; unmatched junction nucleotides: 3. Germline V gene lookup returns CDR1 MGHRA and CDR2 YSYEKL. The CDR3 totals 15 residues. The CDR3 DNA follows: TGCGCCAGCAGCCAAGACGACAGGGGGATCACTGAAGCTTTCTTT. Protein product: CASSQDDRGITEAFF.

The chain recombines TRBV27 with TRBJ2-2, with 13 positions matching TRBD2. Germline CDR1 reads MNHEY; CDR2 reads SMNVEV (reference sequence). V lost 7 bases to trimming and J lost 2 bases; unmatched junction nucleotides: 4. This CDR3 contains 16 residues. CDR3 DNA: TGTGCCAGCAAACTGGGACTAGCGGGAAACACCGGGGAGCTGTTTTTT. This codes for CASKLGLAGNTGELFF.

This chain connects TRBV25-1 to TRBJ1-1; 8 positions agree with TRBD1. Germline-derived CDR1 and CDR2 are MGHDK and SYGVNS. Trimming removed 6 bases from V and 5 bases from J; junction bases left unmatched: 8. The CDR3 contains 14 residues. The CDR3 region has the DNA TGTGCCAGCAGCGTGACAGGGGCATGGACTGAAGCTTTCTTT. Translating it yields CASSVTGAWTEAFF.

This clone was found a few times. The sample has other DNA sequences that encode this CDR3 too. This sequence joins TRBV9 and TRBJ1-6; maybe TRBD1 (6 bases). The CDR3 consists of 13 residues. V lost 5 bases and J 6 bases, leaving 9 bases between the germline ends. Germline CDR1 and CDR2: SGDLS and YYNGEE. The CDR3 bases are TGTGCCAGCAGTGTGGGGGCTAATTCACCCCTCCACTTT. Translation gives CASSVGANSPLHF.

The rearrangement joins TRBV30 to TRBJ2-5; no reliable D call. The end of the DNA is better explained by TRBJ2-7, so the J call may be wrong. The germline CDR1 and CDR2 sequences are GTSNPN and SVGIG (reference sequence). CDR3 length: 14 residues. CDR3 bases: TGTGCCTGGAGTCCCGGGTCTACCCCCCACGAGCAGTACTTC. It is translated as CAWSPGSTPHEQYF.

Comment on this clone: Other nucleotide sequences from this sample produce the same CDR3. The chain carries TRBV19 and TRBJ2-2; D ambiguous. Deletions cut 3 bases from V and 1 base from J, with 6 bases between. There are 14 residues in the CDR3. The germline V gene has CDR1 LNHDA and CDR2 SQIVND (reference sequence). In DNA, the CDR3 is TGTGCCAGTAGTATTGGCGGGAACACCGGGGAGCTGTTTTTT. Its protein is CASSIGGNTGELFF.

This rearrangement joins TRBV5-1 to TRBJ1-6; perhaps TRBD1 as D (6 bases). Between the trimmed V and J ends, which lost 1 base and 1 base, there was a span of 9 bases. The CDR3 totals 16 residues. Germline V gene sequence: CDR1 SGHRS, CDR2 YFSETQ. The CDR3 is CASSLSGQSYNSPLHF. The CDR3 bases are TGCGCCAGCAGCTTGTCCGGACAGTCCTATAATTCACCCCTCCACTTT.

This rearrangement joins TRBV27 to TRBJ2-1, with 9 bases aligning to TRBD2. J lost 10 bases, V lost 10 bases, and 14 bases had no gene match. The CDR3 loop spans 14 amino acids. CDR1 is MNHEY, CDR2 SMNVEV, per germline (reference sequence). The CDR3 DNA is TGTGCCACCGCCGGGACTAGCTATGTTCAAGAGCAGTTCTTC. Its protein product is CATAGTSYVQEQFF.

The chain joins TRBV25-1 to TRBJ1-1; D perhaps matches TRBD1 (6 bases). This CDR3 comprises 14 residues. The V and J ends lost 7 bases and 1 base respectively, with 13 bases between them. Germline V CDR1 and CDR2: MGHDK, SYGVNS. CDR3 coding DNA: TGTGCCAGCACTGCAGGGGAGGGGAACACTGAAGCTTTCTTT. Translated: CASTAGEGNTEAFF.

This CDR3 reads CTSIGAYNEQFF. In DNA, the CDR3 is TGCACCAGCATAGGGGCCTACAATGAGCAGTTCTTC. The chain links TRBV1 to TRBJ2-1; TRBD1, as called in the table, went unchecked against the DNA. TRBV1 is shown as a pseudogene. The CDR3 consists of 12 residues.

The gene calls are TRBV30 and TRBJ1-4; the D is unclear. Germline values: CDR1 GTSNPN, CDR2 SVGIG (reference sequence). The CDR3 has 16 residues. V gave up 2 bases and J gave up 0 bases, with 13 bases separating them. The DNA of the CDR3 is TGTGCCTGGAGTTTCGGGTTAGGTGCAACTAATGAAAAACTGTTTTTT. This translates into CAWSFGLGATNEKLFF.

The V call is TRBV6-5, the J call TRBJ1-3, with D uncertain. Trimming cost V 7 bases and J 0 bases, with 10 bases left between them. The CDR3 loop spans 14 amino acids. Germline V gives CDR1 MNHEY, CDR2 SVGAGI. The CDR3 region is CASTARASGNTIYF. The CDR3 bases are TGTGCCAGCACCGCCCGGGCCTCTGGAAACACCATATATTTT.

The rearrangement uses TRBV5-1 and TRBJ1-1; D ambiguous. V was shortened by 1 base and J by 0 bases, with 13 bases between the two germline ends. CDR1 and CDR2 from the germline V gene are SGHRS and YFSETQ. The CDR3 is made up of 16 amino acids. Here the CDR3 DNA reads TGCGCCAGCAGCTTGCGAAACCATTTAATGAACACTGAAGCTTTCTTT. It specifies CASSLRNHLMNTEAFF. Based on the CDR3 plus reference TRBV5-1 and TRBJ1-1, the full variable domain is KAGVTQTPRYLIKTRGQQVTLSCSPISGHRSVSWYQQTPGQGLQFLFEYFSETQRNKGNFPGRFSGRQFSNSRSEMNVSTLELGDSALYLCASSLRNHLMNTEAFFGQGTRLTVV.

Concerning this clone: Given the absence of the conserved phenylalanine or tryptophan at the CDR3 end, a read error is likely. The DNA is left out, because the CDR3 cannot be placed on it with certainty; the CDR3 is given as TCRdb lists it. The chain links TRBV6-7 to TRBJ1-1; whether TRBD1, the table's D call, matches the DNA was not checked. TRBV6-7 is marked as an open reading frame, function uncertain. Counting both end residues, the CDR3 totals 10 amino acids. The CDR3 here is CASSGRDTYI.

The chain recombines TRBV6-5 with TRBJ2-5; no clear D. The CDR3 loop spans 11 amino acids. Trimming removed 4 bases at V and 4 bases at J, with 4 bases between. CDR1 and CDR2 (germline): MNHEY, SVGAGI. The CDR3 reads CASSWGETQYF. The CDR3, as DNA: TGTGCCAGCAGTTGGGGAGAGACCCAGTACTTC.